This TCR beta chain was retrieved from a study of T cell changes during pregnancy in multiple sclerosis. Trimming took 4 bases from V and 4 from J, leaving 16 bases between them. Germline V gene sequence: CDR1 ENHRY, CDR2 SYGVKD. CDR3 length equals 15 residues. The assay was immunoSEQ multiplex PCR, and TCRdb's table has in-frame clones only and misses some. The repertoire holds fewer than 80,000 clones, with around 94% as singletons. This chain connects TRBV10-3 to TRBJ1-1; D not certain. Sequencing used peripheral blood, obtained in the third trimester of pregnancy. The source is a female donor in good health, enrolled as a control in a pregnancy study. The CDR3 is CAISGPVSGSTEAFF. The CDR3 nucleotides are TGTGCCATCAGTGGACCGGTCAGCGGCAGCACTGAAGCTTTCTTT.